This TCR beta chain was identified during a study of Ad26.COV2.S vaccination and SARS-CoV-2 variants. This clone has only one observation. The table came from immunoSEQ multiplex PCR; TCRdb's copy has only in-frame clones and leaves some out. The sample consists of about 390,000 clones, 75% to 90% of them appearing once. Treatment in this sample: some 20 received Ad26.COV2.S at low or high dose, single or two shots; about 5 received placebo; per-sample allocation not given. The samples date from day 63 after the first vaccine or placebo injection. This vaccine is an Ad26 vector that expresses the Wuhan-strain SARS-CoV-2 spike. Trimming at V came to 5 bases and at J to 0 bases, leaving 6 bases not matched to a gene. CDR1 and CDR2 (germline): SGHNT, YYREEE (reference sequence). CDR3 length: 15 residues.

The rearrangement uses TRBV5-4 and TRBJ2-3, with TRBD1 matching 7 bases. This receptor was obtained from a person aged 18-65 years who received the Ad26.COV2.S COVID-19 vaccine or a placebo. Sequencing used peripheral blood, obtained in a trial of Ad26.COV2.S vaccine versus placebo. CDR3 coding DNA: TGTGCCAGCAGATTTAGGACAGGAAGCACAGATACGCAGTATTTT. This translates into CASRFRTGSTDTQYF.